A selection of T cell receptor beta chains follows, all from one sample in a study of OX40 agonist ivuxolimab in advanced cancers. The method was immunoSEQ multiplex PCR; TCRdb's version includes in-frame clones alone and lacks a portion of them. The sample records roughly 53,000 clones, roughly nine tenths being singletons. The sample consisted of CD4+ or CD8+ T cells sorted from blood, taken in a trial of the OX40 agonist ivuxolimab. The receptor source for this set is an adult with an advanced solid tumor such as melanoma, head and neck, liver or kidney cancer. The CDR3 runs from the conserved cysteine through the conserved F or W. D genes are given only for firm matches. Only part of the rows carry a size: once, few, many, or a class if the clone is expanded.

size | J | D | V | DNA | CDR3
- | TRBJ1-5 | - | TRBV28 | TGTGCCAGCAGTTTAGCCCCTCAGCCCCAGCATTTT | CASSLAPQPQHF
- | TRBJ2-1 | - | TRBV5-8 | TGTGCCAGCAGCTTGTGGGCAGAAAACAATGAGCAGTTCTTC | CASSLWAENNEQFF
once | TRBJ2-3 | - | TRBV4-2 | TGTGCCAGCAGCGGCGCCCTTGGCACAGATACGCAGTATTTT | CASSGALGTDTQYF
- | TRBJ1-2 | - | TRBV28 | TGTGCCAGCAGTGTGGGTAGGGAAGACGGCTACACCTTC | CASSVGREDGYTF
- | TRBJ1-6 | - | TRBV6-5 | TGTGCCAGCAACCCACAGGGCGTCTATAATTCACCCCTCCACTTT | CASNPQGVYNSPLHF
- | TRBJ2-4 | - | TRBV11-2 | TGTGCCAGCAGCTTAATGGGGGACATTCAGTACTTC | CASSLMGDIQYF
- | TRBJ2-2 | TRBD1 | TRBV7-3 | TGTGCCAGCAGCCCGCGGACAGGGGGCACCGGGGAGCTGTTTTTT | CASSPRTGGTGELFF
- | TRBJ2-5 | TRBD2 | TRBV6-1 | TGTGCCAGCAGTGTTAACCCGGGACTAGGCGAGACCCAGTACTTC | CASSVNPGLGETQYF
few | TRBJ2-1 | - | TRBV6-4 | TGTGCCAGCAGTGACTACGGGGCAAATGAGCAGTTCTTC | CASSDYGANEQFF
- | TRBJ1-1 | - | TRBV6-1 | TGTGCCAGCAGTGCCCTACAGGGCGGGAGGACTGAAGCTTTCTTT | CASSALQGGRTEAFF
few | TRBJ2-7 | - | TRBV7-2 | TGTGCCAGCAGAACGGGGAGGGAGCAGTACTTC | CASRTGREQYF
- | TRBJ2-5 | - | TRBV18 | TGTGCCAGCTCACCAGGGAAGGGAAGCGAGACCCAGTACTTC | CASSPGKGSETQYF
once | TRBJ2-1 | TRBD2 | TRBV9 | TGTGCCAGCAGCGTGGGGACTAGCGGGAGGGGTTACGGCAATGAGCAGTTCTTC | CASSVGTSGRGYGNEQFF
- | TRBJ2-2 | TRBD1 | TRBV29-1 | TGCAGCGTGGGGGGAGGGACAGGGGGCACCGGGGAGCTGTTTTTT | CSVGGGTGGTGELFF
few | TRBJ2-7 | - | TRBV10-1 | TGCGCCAGGTCTCGGGGGAGCTACGAGCAGTACTTC | CARSRGSYEQYF
- | TRBJ2-3 | TRBD2 | TRBV19 | TGTGCCAGTAGGGGGACTAGCGGAAGCACAGATACGCAGTATTTT | CASRGTSGSTDTQYF
- | TRBJ1-1 | - | TRBV11-3 | TGTGCCAGCAGCCGGGCGGGGTGGGGGGCGCTGAACACTGAAGCTTTCTTT | CASSRAGWGALNTEAFF
- | TRBJ1-2 | - | TRBV6-5 | TGTGCCAGCAGTACACGGACGTCTACCAACTATGGCTACACCTTC | CASSTRTSTNYGYTF
- | TRBJ1-1 | - | TRBV11-1 | TGTGCCAGCAGCTTAACCCCCCCCGGGGGGCTAATGAACACTGAAGCTTTCTTT | CASSLTPPGGLMNTEAFF
- | TRBJ2-5 | - | TRBV2 | TGTGCCAGCAGTGAAATAATCCAACTCCAAGAGACCCAGTACTTC | CASSEIIQLQETQYF
- | TRBJ2-7 | - | TRBV6-1 | TGTGCCAGCAGTGAACCCAGGGTTCGCTACGAGCAGTACTTC | CASSEPRVRYEQYF
- | TRBJ2-2 | TRBD2 | TRBV28 | TGTGCCAGCAGGGGCCGTACTAGCGCCGGGGAGCTGTTTTTT | CASRGRTSAGELFF
- | TRBJ2-3 | - | TRBV5-1 | TGCGCCAGCAGCTTGGACAAGGGGTTAAGCACAGATACGCAGTATTTT | CASSLDKGLSTDTQYF
- | TRBJ2-1 | - | TRBV30 | TGTGCCTGGACGGGAGCCAATGAGCAGTTCTTC | CAWTGANEQFF
once | TRBJ1-3 | TRBD1 | TRBV29-1 | TGCAGCGTCATCCGCTGGGGGACAGCTGGAAACACCATATATTTT | CSVIRWGTAGNTIYF
- | TRBJ2-7 | - | TRBV5-5 | TGTGCCAGCACCCTTGGGGGGCCCTACGAGCAGTACTTC | CASTLGGPYEQYF
- | TRBJ2-7 | TRBD1 | TRBV28 | TGTGCCAGCAGTATCGCCCCGGACAGGGCGCTATCCTACGAGCAGTACTTC | CASSIAPDRALSYEQYF
- | TRBJ2-4 | - | TRBV9 | TGTGCCAGCAGCGCTTCCATGGTGGCAGGGGCCGAGGGAGCCAAAAACATTCAGTACTTC | CASSASMVAGAEGAKNIQYF
- | TRBJ2-1 | - | TRBV6-4 | TGTGCCAGCAGTGACTCGGGCAGCTACAATGAGCAGTTCTTC | CASSDSGSYNEQFF
- | TRBJ2-5 | - | TRBV10-3 | TGTGCCATCAGTGAGGGGGTTGGGGAGACCCAGTACTTC | CAISEGVGETQYF
- | TRBJ1-5 | - | TRBV10-1 | TGCGCCAGCAGTGAGTACCCCAATCAGCCCCAGCATTTT | CASSEYPNQPQHF